This passage covers 15 T cell receptor beta chains from one sample sequenced in a study of T-cell reconstitution after alpha-beta-depleted transplantation in children. Unique molecular identifiers were used in preparing the TCRbeta library. From the PCR reads, TCRdb called clonotypes with MiXCR, one entry per CDR3 protein. The repertoire includes 280,000 or so distinct CDR3 sequences, around 10% of them detected once, and around 22% sits in the top ten. The sample was peripheral blood, taken 180 days after TCRalphabeta/CD19-depleted stem cell transplant. These receptors all come from a male patient under 10 years old who had a stem cell transplant for chronic granulomatous disease, so the T cells may come from the graft donor.

Regarding this clonotype: With a much larger clone just one base away, this may be a read error. This chain uses TRBV18 with TRBJ2-6; 8 bases are shared with TRBD1. Germline V gene data show CDR1 as KGHSH and CDR2 as LQKENI. The CDR3 contains 19 residues. The CDR3 loop is CASSRRQGTQSSGANVVTF. In DNA, the CDR3 is TGTGCCAGCTCACGACGACAGGGGACCCAGAGCTCTGGGGCCAACGTCGTGACTTTC.

This clonotype occurred many times. Here the CDR3 reads CSATDYTDTQYF. DNA of the CDR3: TGCAGTGCCACCGACTACACAGATACGCAGTATTTT. V usage is TRBV20-1 and J usage is TRBJ2-3; D is perhaps TRBD2 (5 bases). V was pared by 6 bases and J by 2 bases, with 9 bases between. The germline V gene encodes CDR1 DFQATT and CDR2 SNEGSKA (reference sequence). The CDR3 length is 12 residues.

This clonotype has ten or more counts. The chain joins TRBV7-9 to TRBJ2-7; no clear D gene. The V and J ends lost 6 bases and 2 bases respectively, with 11 bases between them. CDR3 size: 13 residues. Germline V gene data show CDR1 as SEHNR and CDR2 as FQNEAQ (reference sequence). The CDR3 is CASSNYLTYEQYF. CDR3 bases: TGTGCCAGCAGTAACTACCTAACCTACGAGCAGTACTTC. Variable domain in full (rest from reference TRBV7-9 and TRBJ2-7): DTGVSQNPRHKITKRGQNVTFRCDPISEHNRLYWYRQTLGQGPEFLTYFQNEAQLEKSRLLSDRFSAERPKGSFSTLEIQRTEQGDSAMYLCASSNYLTYEQYFGPGTRLTVT.

As regards this clonotype: Just one base apart from a much larger clone, this may be a read error. This chain uses TRBV5-4 with TRBJ1-3, with a tentative D call TRBD1 (5 bases). Germline V gene sequence: CDR1 SGHNT, CDR2 YYREEE (reference sequence). This CDR3 region has 14 residues. Here the CDR3 DNA reads TGTGCCAGCAGCTTGGATGGGGCTGGAAACACCATATCTTTT. Protein: CASSLDGAGNTISF.

This clonotype was counted at least ten times. The chain combines TRBV12-3 or TRBV12-4 with TRBJ1-2; D is perhaps TRBD1 (5 bases). This CDR3 is built from 13 residues. V was cut by 1 base and J by 4 bases, with 7 bases left in between. The CDR3: CASSLGGSYGYTF. CDR3 nucleotides: TGTGCCAGCAGTTTAGGGGGCAGCTATGGCTACACCTTC.

The gene calls are TRBV20-1 and TRBJ2-7; D may be TRBD1 (6 bases). The CDR3 totals 13 residues. V dropped 5 bases and J dropped 3 bases, with 14 bases sitting between them. CDR1 DFQATT and CDR2 SNEGSKA come from the germline V gene (reference sequence). Here the CDR3 DNA reads TGCAGTGCTTGGGGGCCCCTCAACTACGAGCAGTACTTC. Translating it yields CSAWGPLNYEQYF.

This clonotype was observed a few times. This rearrangement joins TRBV6-2 or TRBV6-3 to TRBJ2-2, with D tentatively TRBD2 (6 bases). V lost 3 bases, J lost 0 bases, and 17 bases lay in between. Germline values: CDR1 MNHEY, CDR2 SVGEGT. The CDR3 consists of 18 residues. The CDR3 loop reads CASSYSRDFPPNTGELFF. The CDR3, as DNA: TGTGCCAGCAGTTATAGCCGGGACTTCCCCCCGAACACCGGGGAGCTGTTTTTT.

This clonotype has only a few counts. The V gene is TRBV15, the J gene TRBJ2-3; TRBD1 aligns across 10 bases. This CDR3 has 16 residues. Germline trimming cut 0 bases from V and 4 bases from J; bases unmatched to any gene: 4. CDR1 and CDR2 from the germline V gene are LNHNV and YYDKDF (reference sequence). CDR3: CATSREPGTGADTQYF. The CDR3 DNA follows: TGTGCCACCAGCAGAGAGCCTGGGACAGGGGCAGATACGCAGTATTTT.

To note about this clonotype: A much larger clone lies a single base off, so this may be a read error. The chain couples TRBV20-1 to TRBJ2-2; possible D gene TRBD1, 5 bases. CDR1 DFQATT and CDR2 SNEGSKA come from the germline V gene (reference sequence). The CDR3 is 12 amino acids. CDR3 nucleotides: TGCGGTGCTAGACAGTCGCCCGGGGAGCTGTTTTTT. It specifies CGARQSPGELFF.

This clonotype turned up a few times. The V call is TRBV20-1, the J call TRBJ2-3, with 7 bases matching TRBD2. The CDR3 has 17 amino acids. Germline V gene sequence: CDR1 DFQATT, CDR2 SNEGSKA (reference sequence). With V trimmed by 3 bases and J by 0 bases, 12 bases remained unmatched. In DNA, the CDR3 is TGCAGTGCTAGTGATGTTCGGGCTAGCGGTAGCACAGATACGCAGTATTTT. Translated, it gives CSASDVRASGSTDTQYF.

The chain employs TRBV25-1 and TRBJ1-1; TRBD1 matches 7 bases. V trimming: 2 bases; J trimming: 0 bases; junction bases outside the gene matches: 6. Germline CDR1 is MGHDK and CDR2 is SYGVNS. This CDR3 has 16 amino acids. In DNA, the CDR3 is TGTGCCAGCAGTGAAATCTCGGGACAGCTGAACACTGAAGCTTTCTTT. Translation gives CASSEISGQLNTEAFF.

This clonotype came up many times. CDR3 region: CSATRHDEQFF. The CDR3, as DNA: TGCAGTGCTACCAGGCACGATGAGCAGTTCTTC. V and J are TRBV20-1 and TRBJ2-1; D ambiguous. In germline, CDR1 is DFQATT, CDR2 SNEGSKA (reference sequence). Trimming took off 4 bases at V and 8 bases at J, with 9 bases between the two ends. The CDR3 length is 11 residues.

The J gene is TRBJ2-7, the V gene TRBV28; D not certain. Germline V gene data show CDR1 as MDHEN and CDR2 as SYDVKM. The CDR3 covers 12 residues. V dropped 3 bases and J dropped 7 bases, with 10 bases sitting between them. The CDR3 nucleotides are TGTGCCAGCAGTTTTCCCGGTCGGGAGCAGTACTTC. Its translation: CASSFPGREQYF.

V usage is TRBV15 and J usage is TRBJ1-5, with D tentatively TRBD1 (5 bases). Germline-derived CDR1 and CDR2 are LNHNV and YYDKDF (reference sequence). The CDR3 covers 17 residues. V shed 0 bases and J shed 9 bases, with 21 bases lying between them. The CDR3 bases are TGTGCCACCAGCAGAGATTTGGCCGGGGGGGGGAATGGGCCCCAGCATTTT. It is translated as CATSRDLAGGGNGPQHF.

This clonotype was recorded many times. This chain links TRBV5-1 with TRBJ1-1; D remains ambiguous. This CDR3 is 14 amino acids long. Per the germline V gene, CDR1 is SGHRS and CDR2 is YFSETQ. With 4 bases removed from V and 3 bases from J, the gap between germline ends came to 13 bases. CDR3 bases: TGCGCCAGCAGCAGGTGGGTGGGCGACACTGAAGCTTTCTTT. Encoded protein: CASSRWVGDTEAFF.